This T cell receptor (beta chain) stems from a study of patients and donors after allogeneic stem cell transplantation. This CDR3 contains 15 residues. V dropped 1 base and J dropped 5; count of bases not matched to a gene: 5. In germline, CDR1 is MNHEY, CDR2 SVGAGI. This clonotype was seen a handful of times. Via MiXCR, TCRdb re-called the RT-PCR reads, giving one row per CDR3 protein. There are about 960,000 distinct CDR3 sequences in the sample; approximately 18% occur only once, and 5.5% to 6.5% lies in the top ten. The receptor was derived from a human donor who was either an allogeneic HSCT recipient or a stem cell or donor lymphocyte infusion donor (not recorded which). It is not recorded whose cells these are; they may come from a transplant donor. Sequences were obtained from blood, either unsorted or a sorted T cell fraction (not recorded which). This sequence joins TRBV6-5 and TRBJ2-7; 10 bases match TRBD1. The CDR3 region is CASSYLGQGINEQYF. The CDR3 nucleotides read TGTGCCAGCAGTTACTTGGGACAGGGGATCAACGAGCAGTACTTC.